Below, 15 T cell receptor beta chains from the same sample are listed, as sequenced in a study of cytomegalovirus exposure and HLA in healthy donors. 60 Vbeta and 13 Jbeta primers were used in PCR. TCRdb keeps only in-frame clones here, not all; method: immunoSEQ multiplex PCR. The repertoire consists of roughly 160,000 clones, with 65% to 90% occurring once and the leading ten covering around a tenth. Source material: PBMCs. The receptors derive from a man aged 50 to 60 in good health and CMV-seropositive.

The CDR3 nucleotides are TGTGCCAGCAGTGAGCGGACAGCGGCTTCCAATTCACCCCTCCACTTT. Translated, it gives CASSERTAASNSPLHF. The V call is TRBV6-1, the J call TRBJ1-6, with a possible D match to TRBD1 (6 bases). The CDR3 consists of 16 residues. In germline, CDR1 is MNHNS, CDR2 SASEGT. The V end was cut by 3 bases, the J end by 7 bases, with 16 bases between.

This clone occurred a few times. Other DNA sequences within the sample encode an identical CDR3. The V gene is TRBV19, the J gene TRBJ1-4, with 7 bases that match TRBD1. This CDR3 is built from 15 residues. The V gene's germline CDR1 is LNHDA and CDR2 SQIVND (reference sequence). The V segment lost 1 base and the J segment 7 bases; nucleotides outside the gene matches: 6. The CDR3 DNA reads TGTGCCAGTAGTATAGTTGCTGGGACAGCTGAAAAACTGTTTTTT. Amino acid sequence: CASSIVAGTAEKLFF.

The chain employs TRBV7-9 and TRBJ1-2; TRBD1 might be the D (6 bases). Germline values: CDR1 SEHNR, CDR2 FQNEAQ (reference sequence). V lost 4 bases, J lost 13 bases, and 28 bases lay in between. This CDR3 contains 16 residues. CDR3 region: CASSSPMEGGPEEVTF. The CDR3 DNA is TGTGCCAGCAGCTCACCTATGGAAGGGGGTCCTGAGGAGGTCACCTTC.

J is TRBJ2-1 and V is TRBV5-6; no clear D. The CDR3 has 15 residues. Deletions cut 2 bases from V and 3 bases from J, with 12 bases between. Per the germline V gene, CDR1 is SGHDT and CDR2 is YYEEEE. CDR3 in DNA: TGTGCCAGCAGCTTCGGAGATTCCAACTACAATGAGCAGTTCTTC. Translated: CASSFGDSNYNEQFF. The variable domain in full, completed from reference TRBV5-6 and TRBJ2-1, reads DAGVTQSPTHLIKTRGQQVTLRCSPKSGHDTVSWYQQALGQGPQFIFQYYEEEERQRGNFPDRFSGHQFPNYSSELNVNALLLGDSALYLCASSFGDSNYNEQFFGPGTRLTVL.

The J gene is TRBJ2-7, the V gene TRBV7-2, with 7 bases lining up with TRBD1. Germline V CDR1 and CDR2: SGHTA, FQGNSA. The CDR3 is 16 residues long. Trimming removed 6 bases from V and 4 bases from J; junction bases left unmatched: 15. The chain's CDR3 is CASSPELGTVNYEQYF. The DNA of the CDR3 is TGTGCCAGCAGTCCCGAGTTGGGGACAGTGAATTACGAGCAGTACTTC. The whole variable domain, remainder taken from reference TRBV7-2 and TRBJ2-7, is GAGVSQSPSNKVTEKGKDVELRCDPISGHTALYWYRQSLGQGLEFLIYFQGNSAPDKSGLPSDRFSAERTGGSVSTLTIQRTQQEDSAVYLCASSPELGTVNYEQYFGPGTRLTVT.

The DNA of the CDR3 is TGTGCCAGCAGTTTAGGACAGGCCACGGGTCAGCCCCAGCATTTT. It yields the protein CASSLGQATGQPQHF. This chain uses TRBV6-1 with TRBJ1-5; TRBD1 aligns across 7 bases. CDR3 size: 15 residues. CDR1 is MNHNS and CDR2 is SASEGT in the germline V gene. J lost 6 bases, V lost 5 bases, and 10 bases had no gene match.

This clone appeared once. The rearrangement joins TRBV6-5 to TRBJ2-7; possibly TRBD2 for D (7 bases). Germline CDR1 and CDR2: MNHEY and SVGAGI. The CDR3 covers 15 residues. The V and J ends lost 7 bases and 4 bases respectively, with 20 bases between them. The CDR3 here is CASTRSLEGGYEQYF. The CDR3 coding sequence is TGTGCCAGCACCCGAAGCTTGGAGGGGGGGTACGAGCAGTACTTC.

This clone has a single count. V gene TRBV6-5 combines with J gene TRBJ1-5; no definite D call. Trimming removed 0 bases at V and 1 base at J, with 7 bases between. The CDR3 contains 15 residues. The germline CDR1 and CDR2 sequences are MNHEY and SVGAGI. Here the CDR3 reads CASSYSSLSNQPQHF. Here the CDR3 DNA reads TGTGCCAGCAGTTACTCGTCTCTCAGCAATCAGCCCCAGCATTTT.

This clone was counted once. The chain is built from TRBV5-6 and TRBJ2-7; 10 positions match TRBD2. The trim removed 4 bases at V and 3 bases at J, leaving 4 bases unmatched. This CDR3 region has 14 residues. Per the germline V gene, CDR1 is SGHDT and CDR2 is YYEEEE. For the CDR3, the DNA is TGTGCCAGCAGCAAATTAGCGGGAGGCTACGAGCAGTACTTC. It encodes CASSKLAGGYEQYF. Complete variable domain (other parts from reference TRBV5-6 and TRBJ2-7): DAGVTQSPTHLIKTRGQQVTLRCSPKSGHDTVSWYQQALGQGPQFIFQYYEEEERQRGNFPDRFSGHQFPNYSSELNVNALLLGDSALYLCASSKLAGGYEQYFGPGTRLTVT.

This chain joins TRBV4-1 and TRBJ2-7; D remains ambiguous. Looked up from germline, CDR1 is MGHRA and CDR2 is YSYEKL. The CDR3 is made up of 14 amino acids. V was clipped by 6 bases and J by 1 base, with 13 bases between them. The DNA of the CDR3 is TGCGCCAGCAGACACTCCGCCGGGTCCTACGAGCAGTACTTC. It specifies CASRHSAGSYEQYF.

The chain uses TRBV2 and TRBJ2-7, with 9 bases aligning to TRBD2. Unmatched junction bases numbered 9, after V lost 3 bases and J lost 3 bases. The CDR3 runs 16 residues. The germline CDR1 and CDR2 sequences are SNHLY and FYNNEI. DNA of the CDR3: TGTGCCAGCAGTGACCTAGCGGGGACGTACAGCTACGAGCAGTACTTC. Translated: CASSDLAGTYSYEQYF.

The CDR3 sequence is CASSYSGGNNEAFF. CDR3 DNA sequence: TGTGCCAGCAGTTACTCGGGGGGAAATAATGAAGCTTTCTTT. This sequence joins TRBV6-5 and TRBJ1-1; a weak D match, TRBD1 (5 bases). CDR1 MNHEY and CDR2 SVGAGI come from the germline V gene. Deletions cut 0 bases from V and 7 bases from J, with 12 bases between. This CDR3 has 14 amino acids.

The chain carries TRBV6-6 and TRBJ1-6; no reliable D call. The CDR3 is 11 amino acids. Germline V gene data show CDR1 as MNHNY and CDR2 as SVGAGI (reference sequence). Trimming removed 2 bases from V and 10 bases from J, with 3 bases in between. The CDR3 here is CASSYQSPLHF. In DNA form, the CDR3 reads TGTGCCAGCAGTTACCAATCACCCCTCCACTTT.

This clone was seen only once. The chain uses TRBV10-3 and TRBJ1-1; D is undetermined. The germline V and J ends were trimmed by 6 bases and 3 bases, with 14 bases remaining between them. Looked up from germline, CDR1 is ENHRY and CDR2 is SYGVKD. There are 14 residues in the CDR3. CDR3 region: CAIRQTQTDTEAFF. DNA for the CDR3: TGTGCCATCAGGCAGACTCAAACGGACACTGAAGCTTTCTTT.

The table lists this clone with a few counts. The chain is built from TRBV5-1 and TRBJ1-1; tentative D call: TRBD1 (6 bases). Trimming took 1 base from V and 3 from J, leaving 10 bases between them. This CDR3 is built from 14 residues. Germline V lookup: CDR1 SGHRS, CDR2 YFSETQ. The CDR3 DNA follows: TGCGCCAGCAGCTTGAGACAGGCGGACACTGAAGCTTTCTTT. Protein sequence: CASSLRQADTEAFF.